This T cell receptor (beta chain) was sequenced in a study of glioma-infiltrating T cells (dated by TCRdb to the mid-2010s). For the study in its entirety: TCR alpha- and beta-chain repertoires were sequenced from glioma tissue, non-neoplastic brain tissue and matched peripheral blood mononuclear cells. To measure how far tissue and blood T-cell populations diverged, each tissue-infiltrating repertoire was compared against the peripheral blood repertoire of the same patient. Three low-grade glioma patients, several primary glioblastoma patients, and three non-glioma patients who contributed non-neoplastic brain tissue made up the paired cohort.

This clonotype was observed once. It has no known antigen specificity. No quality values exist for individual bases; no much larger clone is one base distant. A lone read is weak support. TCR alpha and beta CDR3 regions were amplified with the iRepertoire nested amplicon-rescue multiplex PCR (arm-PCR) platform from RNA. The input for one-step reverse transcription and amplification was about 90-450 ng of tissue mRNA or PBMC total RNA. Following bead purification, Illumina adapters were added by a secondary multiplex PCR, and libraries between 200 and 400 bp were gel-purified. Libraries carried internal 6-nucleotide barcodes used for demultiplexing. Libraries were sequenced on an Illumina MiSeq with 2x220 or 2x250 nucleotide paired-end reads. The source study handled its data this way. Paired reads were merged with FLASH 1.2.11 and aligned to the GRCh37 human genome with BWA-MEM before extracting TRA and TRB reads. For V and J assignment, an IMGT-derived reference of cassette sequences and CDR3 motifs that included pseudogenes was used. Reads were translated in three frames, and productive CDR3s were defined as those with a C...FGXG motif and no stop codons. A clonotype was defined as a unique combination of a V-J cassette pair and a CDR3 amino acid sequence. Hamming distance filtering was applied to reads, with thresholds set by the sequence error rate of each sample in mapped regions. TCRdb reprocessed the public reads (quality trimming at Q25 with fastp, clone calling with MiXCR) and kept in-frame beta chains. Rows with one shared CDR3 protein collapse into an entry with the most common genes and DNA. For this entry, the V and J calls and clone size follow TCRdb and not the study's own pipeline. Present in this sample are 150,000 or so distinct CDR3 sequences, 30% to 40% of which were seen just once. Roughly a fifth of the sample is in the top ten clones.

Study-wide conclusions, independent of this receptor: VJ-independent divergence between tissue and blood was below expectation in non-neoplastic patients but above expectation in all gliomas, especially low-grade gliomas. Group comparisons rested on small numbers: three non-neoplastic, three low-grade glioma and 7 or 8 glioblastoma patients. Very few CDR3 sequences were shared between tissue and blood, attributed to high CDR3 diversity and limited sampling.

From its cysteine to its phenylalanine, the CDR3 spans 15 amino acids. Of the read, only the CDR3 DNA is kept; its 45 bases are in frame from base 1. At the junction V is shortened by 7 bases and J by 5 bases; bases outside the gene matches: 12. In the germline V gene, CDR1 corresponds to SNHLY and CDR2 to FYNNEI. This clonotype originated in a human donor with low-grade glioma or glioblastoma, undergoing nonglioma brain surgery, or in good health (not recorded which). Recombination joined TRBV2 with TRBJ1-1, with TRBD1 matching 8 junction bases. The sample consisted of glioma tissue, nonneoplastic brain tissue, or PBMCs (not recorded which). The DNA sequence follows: TGTGCCAGCAAGGGGTCCCGGACAGGGAGTACTGAAGCTTTCTTT. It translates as CASKGSRTGSTEAFF.